This T cell receptor beta chain was captured in a study of CD8 T cells in ankylosing spondylitis. A single record per CDR3 protein comes from TCRdb applying MiXCR to the 5' RACE reads. The sample yields about 540,000 distinct CDR3 sequences, more than 9.5% seen once. The CDR3 length is 18 residues. From germline, CDR1 is MNHEY and CDR2 SVGAGI. Trimming removed 0 bases at V and 0 bases at J, with 17 bases between. Study conclusions and caveats: Seemingly characteristic of ankylosing spondylitis blood was a TCR beta motif consisting of under ten highly homologous variants.

As to this clonotype: As yet, its antigen is unknown.

The TCR sequence derives from a male donor with ankylosing spondylitis. This chain links TRBV6-5 with TRBJ1-2; D might be TRBD1 (5 bases). The sample comprised blood, either unsorted or a sorted T cell fraction (not recorded which). CDR3: CASSYSTLGQSANYGYTF. The CDR3 DNA is TGTGCCAGCAGTTACTCGACCCTCGGACAATCGGCTAACTATGGCTACACCTTC.